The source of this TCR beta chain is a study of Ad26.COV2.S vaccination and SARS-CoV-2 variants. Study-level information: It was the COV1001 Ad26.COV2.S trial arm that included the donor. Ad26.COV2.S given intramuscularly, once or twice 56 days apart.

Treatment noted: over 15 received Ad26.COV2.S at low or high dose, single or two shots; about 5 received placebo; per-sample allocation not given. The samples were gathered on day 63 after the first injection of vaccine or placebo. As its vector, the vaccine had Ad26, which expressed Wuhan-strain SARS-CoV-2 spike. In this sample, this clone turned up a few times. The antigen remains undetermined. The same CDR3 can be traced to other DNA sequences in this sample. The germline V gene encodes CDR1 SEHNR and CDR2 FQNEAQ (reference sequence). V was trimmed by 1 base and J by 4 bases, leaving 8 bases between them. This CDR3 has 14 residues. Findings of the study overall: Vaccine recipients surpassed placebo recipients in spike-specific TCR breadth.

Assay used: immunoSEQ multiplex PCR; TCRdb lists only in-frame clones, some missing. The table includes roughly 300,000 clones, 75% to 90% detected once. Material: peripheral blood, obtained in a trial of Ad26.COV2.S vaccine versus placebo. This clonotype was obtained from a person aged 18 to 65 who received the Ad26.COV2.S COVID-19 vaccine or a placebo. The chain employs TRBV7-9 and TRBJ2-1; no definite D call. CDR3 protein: CASSLVTSYNEQFF. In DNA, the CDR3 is TGTGCCAGCAGCTTAGTGACGTCTTACAATGAGCAGTTCTTC.